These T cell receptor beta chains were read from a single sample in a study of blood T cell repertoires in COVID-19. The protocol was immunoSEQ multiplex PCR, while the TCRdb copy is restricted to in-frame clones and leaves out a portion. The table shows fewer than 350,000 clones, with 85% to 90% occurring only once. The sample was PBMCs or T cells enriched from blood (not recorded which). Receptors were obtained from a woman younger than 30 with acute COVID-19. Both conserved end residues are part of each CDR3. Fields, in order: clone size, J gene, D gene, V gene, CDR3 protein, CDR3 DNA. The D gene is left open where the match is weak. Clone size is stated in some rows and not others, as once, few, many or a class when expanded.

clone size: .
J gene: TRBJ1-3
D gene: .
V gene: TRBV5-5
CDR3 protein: CASSLLSGRNSGNTIYF
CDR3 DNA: TGTGCCAGCAGCTTACTTTCCGGCAGGAACTCTGGAAACACCATATATTTT

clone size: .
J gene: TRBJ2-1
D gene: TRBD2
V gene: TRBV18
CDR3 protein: CASSPTRGLRTSTNEQFF
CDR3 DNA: TGTGCCAGCTCACCCACCCGGGGTCTTCGGACTAGCACCAATGAGCAGTTCTTC

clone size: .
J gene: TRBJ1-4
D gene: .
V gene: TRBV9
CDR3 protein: CASSPAGANEKLFF
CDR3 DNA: TGTGCCAGCAGCCCGGCGGGGGCTAATGAAAAACTGTTTTTT

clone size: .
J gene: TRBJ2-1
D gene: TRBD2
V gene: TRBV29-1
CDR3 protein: CSVERGLADNEQFF
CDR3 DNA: TGCAGCGTTGAAAGGGGACTAGCGGACAATGAGCAGTTCTTC

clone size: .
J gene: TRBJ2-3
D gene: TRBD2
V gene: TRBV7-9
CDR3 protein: CASSLRREVDTQYF
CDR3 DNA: TGTGCCAGCAGCTTAAGGCGGGAGGTCGATACGCAGTATTTT

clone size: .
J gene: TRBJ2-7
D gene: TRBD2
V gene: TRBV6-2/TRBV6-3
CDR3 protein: CASSSLAVSSYEQYF
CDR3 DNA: TGTGCCAGCAGTTCGCTAGCGGTAAGCTCCTACGAGCAGTACTTC

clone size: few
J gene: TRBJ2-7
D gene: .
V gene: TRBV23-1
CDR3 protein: CASSQRRSGPSYEQYF
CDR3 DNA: TGCGCCAGCAGTCAACGTAGGTCAGGTCCTTCCTACGAGCAGTACTTC

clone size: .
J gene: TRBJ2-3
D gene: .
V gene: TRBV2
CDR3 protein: CASVGRGFTDTQYF
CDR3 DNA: TGTGCCAGCGTGGGGAGGGGGTTCACAGATACGCAGTATTTT

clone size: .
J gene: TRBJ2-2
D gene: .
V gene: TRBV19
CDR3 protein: CASRRTVLAGELFF
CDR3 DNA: TGTGCCAGTAGGCGGACAGTTTTGGCCGGGGAGCTGTTTTTT

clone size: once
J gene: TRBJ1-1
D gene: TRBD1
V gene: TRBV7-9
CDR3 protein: CASSSTGVPTEAFF
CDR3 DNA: TGTGCCAGCAGCTCCACAGGGGTGCCCACTGAAGCTTTCTTT

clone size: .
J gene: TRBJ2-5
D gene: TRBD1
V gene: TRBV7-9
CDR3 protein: CASSLARGPGTETQYF
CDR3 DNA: TGTGCCAGCAGCTTAGCGAGGGGGCCCGGGACGGAGACCCAGTACTTC

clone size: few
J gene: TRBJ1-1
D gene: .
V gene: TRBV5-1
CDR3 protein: CASSLDRNTEAFF
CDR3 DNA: TGCGCCAGCAGCTTGGACAGGAACACTGAAGCTTTCTTT

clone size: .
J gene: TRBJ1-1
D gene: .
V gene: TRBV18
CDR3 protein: CASSSQGANTEAFF
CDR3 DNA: TGTGCCAGCTCGAGCCAGGGCGCGAACACTGAAGCTTTCTTT

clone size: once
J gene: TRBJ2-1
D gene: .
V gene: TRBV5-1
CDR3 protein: CASSLVGMGNEQFF
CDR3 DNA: TGCGCCAGCAGCTTGGTCGGGATGGGCAATGAGCAGTTCTTC

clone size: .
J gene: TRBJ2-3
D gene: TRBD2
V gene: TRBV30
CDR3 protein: CAWSSSGRVGDTQYF
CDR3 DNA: TGTGCCTGGAGCTCTAGCGGGAGGGTGGGAGATACGCAGTATTTT

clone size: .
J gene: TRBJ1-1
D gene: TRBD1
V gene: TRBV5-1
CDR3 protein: CASSLPRTGTGTEAFF
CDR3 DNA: TGCGCCAGCAGCTTGCCACGGACAGGGACAGGCACTGAAGCTTTCTTT

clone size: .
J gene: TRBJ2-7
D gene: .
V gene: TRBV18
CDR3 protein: CASSPPVAGEQYF
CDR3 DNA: TGTGCCAGCTCACCACCGGTCGCCGGCGAGCAGTACTTC

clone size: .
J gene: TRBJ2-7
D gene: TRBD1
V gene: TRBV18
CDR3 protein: CASSRRDRGIYEQYF
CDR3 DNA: TGTGCCAGCTCGCGACGGGACAGGGGGATCTACGAGCAGTACTTC

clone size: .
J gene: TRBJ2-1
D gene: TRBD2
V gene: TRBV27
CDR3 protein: CASTGGTSNEQFF
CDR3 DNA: TGTGCCAGCACTGGAGGGACTAGCAATGAGCAGTTCTTC

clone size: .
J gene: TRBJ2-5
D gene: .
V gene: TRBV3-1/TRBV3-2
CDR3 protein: CASSHSSSGTQYF
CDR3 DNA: TGTGCCAGCAGCCATAGTTCTAGTGGGACCCAGTACTTC

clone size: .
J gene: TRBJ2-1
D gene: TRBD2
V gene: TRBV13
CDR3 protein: CASSLLGLAGGQFF
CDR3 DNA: TGTGCCAGCAGCTTATTAGGACTAGCGGGAGGTCAGTTCTTC

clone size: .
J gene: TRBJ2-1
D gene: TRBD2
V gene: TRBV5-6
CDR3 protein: CASSELAGDLNEQFF
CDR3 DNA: TGTGCCAGCAGCGAACTAGCGGGGGATTTGAATGAGCAGTTCTTC

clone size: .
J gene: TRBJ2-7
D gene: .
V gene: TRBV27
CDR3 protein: CASSFVARGEQYF
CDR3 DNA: TGTGCCAGCAGTTTTGTCGCCAGAGGCGAGCAGTACTTC

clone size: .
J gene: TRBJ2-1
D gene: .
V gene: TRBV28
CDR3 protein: CASSLSGGNNEQFF
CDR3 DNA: TGTGCCAGCAGTTTATCAGGGGGGAACAATGAGCAGTTCTTC

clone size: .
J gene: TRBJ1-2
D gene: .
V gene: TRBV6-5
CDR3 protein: CASSYIRQSNGYTF
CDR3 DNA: TGTGCCAGCAGTTACATCCGACAGTCGAATGGCTACACCTTC

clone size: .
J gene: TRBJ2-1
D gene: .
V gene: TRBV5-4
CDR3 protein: CASSLGGAVDEQFF
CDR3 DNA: TGTGCCAGCAGCTTGGGGGGAGCGGTAGATGAGCAGTTCTTC

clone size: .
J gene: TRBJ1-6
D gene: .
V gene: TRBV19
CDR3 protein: CASSTKIGSGSLHF
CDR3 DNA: TGTGCCAGTAGTACGAAAATAGGATCAGGGTCCCTCCACTTT

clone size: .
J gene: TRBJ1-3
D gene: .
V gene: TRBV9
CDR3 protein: CASSARDTYFYSGNTIYF
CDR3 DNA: TGTGCCAGCAGCGCAAGGGACACCTATTTTTACTCTGGAAACACCATATATTTT

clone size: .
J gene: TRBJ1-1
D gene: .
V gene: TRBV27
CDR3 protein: CASSSFTEAFF
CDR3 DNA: TGTGCCAGCAGTTCTTTCACTGAAGCTTTCTTT

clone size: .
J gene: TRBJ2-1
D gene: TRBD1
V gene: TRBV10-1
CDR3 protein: CASSAQGQGSNEQFF
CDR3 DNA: TGCGCCAGCAGTGCCCAGGGACAGGGGAGCAATGAGCAGTTCTTC

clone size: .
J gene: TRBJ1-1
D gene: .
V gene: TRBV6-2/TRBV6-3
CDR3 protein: CASSYLGQPMNTEAFF
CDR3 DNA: TGTGCCAGCAGTTACCTGGGGCAGCCCATGAACACTGAAGCTTTCTTT

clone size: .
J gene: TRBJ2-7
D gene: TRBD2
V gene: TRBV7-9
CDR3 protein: CASSSIDGTTGYEQYF
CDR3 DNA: TGTGCCAGCAGCTCGATCGACGGGACTACCGGCTACGAGCAGTACTTC

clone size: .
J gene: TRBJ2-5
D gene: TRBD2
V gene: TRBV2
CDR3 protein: CASLGGKLAGGETQYF
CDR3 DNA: TGTGCCAGCCTCGGAGGAAAACTAGCGGGAGGAGAGACCCAGTACTTC

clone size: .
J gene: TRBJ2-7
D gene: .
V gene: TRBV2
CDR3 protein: CASVGAGWSYEQYF
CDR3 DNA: TGTGCCAGCGTGGGGGCAGGGTGGTCCTACGAGCAGTACTTC

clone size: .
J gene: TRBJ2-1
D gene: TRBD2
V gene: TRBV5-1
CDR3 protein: CASSLSLSGRLGNEQFF
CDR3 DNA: TGCGCCAGCAGCCTTTCCCTAAGCGGGAGACTCGGCAATGAGCAGTTCTTC

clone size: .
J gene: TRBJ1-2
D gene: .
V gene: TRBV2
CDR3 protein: CASSEPRQVHRLYGYTF
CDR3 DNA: TGTGCCAGCAGTGAACCCCGACAGGTCCACCGCTTATATGGCTACACCTTC

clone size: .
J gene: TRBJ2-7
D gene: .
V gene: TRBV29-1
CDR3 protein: CSVADSEQYF
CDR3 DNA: TGCAGCGTTGCCGATAGCGAGCAGTACTTC

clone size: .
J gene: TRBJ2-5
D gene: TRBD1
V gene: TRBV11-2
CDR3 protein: CASSLAGTATQETQYF
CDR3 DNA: TGTGCCAGCAGCTTAGCCGGGACAGCTACTCAAGAGACCCAGTACTTC

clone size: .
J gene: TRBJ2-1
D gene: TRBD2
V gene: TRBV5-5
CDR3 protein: CASWGERDGNEQFF
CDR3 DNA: TGTGCCAGCTGGGGGGAGCGGGACGGTAATGAGCAGTTCTTC

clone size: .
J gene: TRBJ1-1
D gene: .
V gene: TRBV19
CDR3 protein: CASSIERGRAEAFF
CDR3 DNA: TGTGCCAGTAGTATAGAACGGGGTCGCGCTGAAGCTTTCTTT

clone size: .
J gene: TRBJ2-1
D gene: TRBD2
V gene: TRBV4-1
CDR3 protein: CASSKLAGQNNEQFF
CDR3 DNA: TGCGCCAGCAGCAAACTAGCGGGACAGAACAATGAGCAGTTCTTC

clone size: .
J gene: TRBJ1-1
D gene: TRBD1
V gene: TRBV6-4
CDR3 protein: CASSDGTGNTEAFF
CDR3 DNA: TGTGCCAGCAGTGACGGGACAGGTAACACTGAAGCTTTCTTT

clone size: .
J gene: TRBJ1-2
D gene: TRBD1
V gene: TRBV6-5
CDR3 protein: CASSPGIGQGYGYTF
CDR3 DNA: TGTGCCAGCAGTCCTGGGATCGGACAGGGCTATGGCTACACCTTC

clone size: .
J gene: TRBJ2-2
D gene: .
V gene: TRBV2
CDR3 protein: CASRGQNTGELFF
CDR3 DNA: TGTGCCAGCAGAGGACAGAACACCGGGGAGCTGTTTTTT

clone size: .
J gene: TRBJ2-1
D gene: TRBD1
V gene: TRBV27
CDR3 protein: CASSLSRGHEQFF
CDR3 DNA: TGTGCCAGCAGTTTGAGTAGGGGGCATGAGCAGTTCTTC

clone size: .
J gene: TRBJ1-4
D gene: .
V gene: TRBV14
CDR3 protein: CASSLGHRRLNEKLFF
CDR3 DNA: TGTGCCAGCAGCCTCGGACATCGGCGTCTTAATGAAAAACTGTTTTTT

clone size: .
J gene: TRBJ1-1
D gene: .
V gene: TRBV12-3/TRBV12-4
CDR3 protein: CASSLARNTEAFF
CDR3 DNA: TGTGCCAGCAGTTTAGCGAGGAACACTGAAGCTTTCTTT

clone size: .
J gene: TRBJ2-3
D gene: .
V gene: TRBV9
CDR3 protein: CASSLGLLTDTQYF
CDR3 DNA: TGTGCCAGCAGCCTCGGACTGCTCACAGATACGCAGTATTTT